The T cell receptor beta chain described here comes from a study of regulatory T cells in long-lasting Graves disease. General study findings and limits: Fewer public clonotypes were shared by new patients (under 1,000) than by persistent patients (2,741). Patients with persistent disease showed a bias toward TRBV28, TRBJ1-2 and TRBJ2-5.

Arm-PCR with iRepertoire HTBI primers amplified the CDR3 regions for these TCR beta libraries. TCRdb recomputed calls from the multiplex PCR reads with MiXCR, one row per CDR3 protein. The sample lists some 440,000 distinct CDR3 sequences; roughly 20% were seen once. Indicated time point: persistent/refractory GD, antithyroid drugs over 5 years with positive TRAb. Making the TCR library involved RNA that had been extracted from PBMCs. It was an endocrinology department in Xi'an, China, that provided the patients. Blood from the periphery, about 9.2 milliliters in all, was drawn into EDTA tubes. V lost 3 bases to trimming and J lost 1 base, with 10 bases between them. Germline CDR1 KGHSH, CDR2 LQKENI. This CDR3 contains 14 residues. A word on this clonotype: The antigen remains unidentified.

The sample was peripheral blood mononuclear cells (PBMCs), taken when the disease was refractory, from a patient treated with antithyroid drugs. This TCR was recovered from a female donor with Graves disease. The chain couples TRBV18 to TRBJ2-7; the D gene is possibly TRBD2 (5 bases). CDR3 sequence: CASSPREGSYEQYF. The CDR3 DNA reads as TGTGCCAGCTCACCCCGAGAGGGATCCTACGAGCAGTACTTC.